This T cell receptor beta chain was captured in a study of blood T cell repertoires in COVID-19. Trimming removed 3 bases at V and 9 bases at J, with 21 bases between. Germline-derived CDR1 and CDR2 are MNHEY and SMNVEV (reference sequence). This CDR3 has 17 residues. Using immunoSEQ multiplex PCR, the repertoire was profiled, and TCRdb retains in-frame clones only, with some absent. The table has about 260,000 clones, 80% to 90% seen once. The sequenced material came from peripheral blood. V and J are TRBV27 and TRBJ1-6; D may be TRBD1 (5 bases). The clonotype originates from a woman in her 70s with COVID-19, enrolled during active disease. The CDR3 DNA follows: TGTGCCAGCAGTTTTAGGCCCGCCCAGGGCGTTGCTTCACCCCTCCACTTT. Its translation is CASSFRPAQGVASPLHF.